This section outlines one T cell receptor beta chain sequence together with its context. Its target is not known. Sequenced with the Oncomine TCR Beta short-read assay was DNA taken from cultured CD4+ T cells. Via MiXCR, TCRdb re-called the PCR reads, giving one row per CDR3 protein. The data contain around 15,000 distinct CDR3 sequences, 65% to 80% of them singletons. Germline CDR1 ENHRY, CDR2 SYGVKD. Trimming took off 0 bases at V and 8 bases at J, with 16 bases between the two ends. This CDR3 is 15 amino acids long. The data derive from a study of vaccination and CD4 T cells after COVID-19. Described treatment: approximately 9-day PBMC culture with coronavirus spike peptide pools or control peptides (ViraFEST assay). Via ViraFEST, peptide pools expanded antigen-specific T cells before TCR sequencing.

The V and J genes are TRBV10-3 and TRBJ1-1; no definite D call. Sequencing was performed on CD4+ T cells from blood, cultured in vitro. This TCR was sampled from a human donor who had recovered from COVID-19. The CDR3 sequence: CAISESGSGPTEAFF. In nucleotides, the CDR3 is TGTGCCATCAGTGAGTCTGGTAGCGGACCAACCGAAGCTTTCTTT.